Each of the 4 T cell receptor beta chains below was sequenced from the same sample in a study of T-cell reconstitution after alpha-beta-depleted transplantation in children. It was with unique molecular identifiers that the TCRbeta library was prepared. TCRdb fed the PCR reads into MiXCR, producing one record per CDR3 protein. The table shows 240,000 or so distinct CDR3 sequences, with around 12% occurring only once. Here the sequenced sample was PBMCs from the stem cell graft donor, taken from the stem cell graft. The receptors originated from a human donor who donated a stem cell graft to a child with acute lymphoblastic leukemia.

This clonotype was counted only a few times. This sequence joins TRBV7-6 and TRBJ1-2, with TRBD1 matching over 9 bases. Losses at the gene ends were 2 bases for V and 7 bases for J; bases not matched to a gene: 17. Germline V gene lookup returns CDR1 SGHVS and CDR2 FNYEAQ. This CDR3 has 18 amino acids. CDR3 bases: TGTGCCAGCAGCTTATTCAGGAGTACGGGCGGGACAGGGCCTGGCTACACCTTC. This gives the protein CASSLFRSTGGTGPGYTF.

This clonotype came up many times. The chain is built from TRBV27 and TRBJ1-1, with D unclear. V lost 2 bases to trimming and J lost 1 base, with 5 bases between them. Germline-derived CDR1 and CDR2 are MNHEY and SMNVEV (reference sequence). This CDR3 is 13 amino acids long. The CDR3 nucleotides read TGTGCCAGCAGTTTAAAAGCGAACACTGAAGCTTTCTTT. Amino acid sequence: CASSLKANTEAFF.

Many counts were recorded for this clonotype. This chain connects TRBV10-2 to TRBJ2-5, with D perhaps matching TRBD1 or TRBD2 (5 bases each). Per the germline V gene, CDR1 is WSHSY and CDR2 is SAAADI. The CDR3 runs 13 residues. The V and J ends lost 8 bases and 0 bases respectively, with 10 bases between them. The CDR3 reads CASFGTNQETQYF. The CDR3 region has the DNA TGCGCCAGCTTTGGGACGAACCAAGAGACCCAGTACTTC.

This clonotype occurred many times. The chain couples TRBV20-1 to TRBJ2-1; D is possibly TRBD1 (5 bases). V was shortened by 4 bases and J by 5 bases, with 12 bases between the two germline ends. The CDR3 loop spans 13 amino acids. Germline V lookup: CDR1 DFQATT, CDR2 SNEGSKA (reference sequence). CDR3 sequence reads: CSANQGANNEQFF. CDR3 DNA sequence: TGCAGTGCTAATCAAGGGGCTAACAATGAGCAGTTCTTC.